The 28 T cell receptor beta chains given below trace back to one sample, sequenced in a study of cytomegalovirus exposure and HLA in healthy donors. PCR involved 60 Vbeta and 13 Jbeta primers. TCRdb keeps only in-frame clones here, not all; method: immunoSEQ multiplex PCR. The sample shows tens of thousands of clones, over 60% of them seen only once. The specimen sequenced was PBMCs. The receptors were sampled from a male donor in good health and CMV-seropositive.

Written as DNA, the CDR3 is TGCAGCGTTTTCGTAATGACATCTTACGAGCAGTACTTC. As protein: CSVFVMTSYEQYF. The chain carries TRBV29-1 and TRBJ2-7; the D is unclear. The V end lost 5 bases, the J end lost 4 bases, and 15 bases lay between the germline ends. This CDR3 region has 13 residues. Germline V gives CDR1 SQVTM, CDR2 ANQGSEA.

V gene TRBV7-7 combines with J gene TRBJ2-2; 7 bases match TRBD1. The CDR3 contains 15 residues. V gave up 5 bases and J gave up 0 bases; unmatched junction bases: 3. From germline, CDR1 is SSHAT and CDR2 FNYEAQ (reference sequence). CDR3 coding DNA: TGTGCCAGCAGCCTGGACAGGCCGAACACCGGGGAGCTGTTTTTT. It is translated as CASSLDRPNTGELFF. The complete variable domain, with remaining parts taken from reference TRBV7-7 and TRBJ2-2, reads GAGVSQSPRYKVTKRGQDVTLRCDPISSHATLYWYQQALGQGPEFLTYFNYEAQPDKSGLPSDRFSAERPEGSISTLTIQRTEQRDSAMYRCASSLDRPNTGELFFGEGSRLTVL.

The CDR3 DNA reads TGTGCCAGCAGTTTACAGGATTCCTACGAGCAGTACTTC. Its translation: CASSLQDSYEQYF. V gene TRBV28 combines with J gene TRBJ2-7; D call uncertain. The CDR3 is 13 amino acids. V lost 2 bases and J 1 base, leaving 6 bases between the germline ends. Germline loops: CDR1 MDHEN, CDR2 SYDVKM.

The CDR3 protein is CASSSLTLAGGTNEQFF. The CDR3 DNA reads TGTGCCAGCAGCTCCCTAACCCTAGCGGGGGGGACCAATGAGCAGTTCTTC. The J gene is TRBJ2-1, the V gene TRBV7-3, with 12 bases fitting TRBD2. The CDR3 loop spans 17 amino acids. Germline-derived CDR1 and CDR2 are SGHTA and FQGTGA. The ends lost 4 bases at V and 6 bases at J; junction bases unmatched: 10. Full variable domain (outside the CDR3, taken from reference TRBV7-3 and TRBJ2-1): GAGVSQTPSNKVTEKGKYVELRCDPISGHTALYWYRQSLGQGPEFLIYFQGTGAADDSGLPNDRFFAVRPEGSVSTLKIQRTERGDSAVYLCASSSLTLAGGTNEQFFGPGTRLTVL.

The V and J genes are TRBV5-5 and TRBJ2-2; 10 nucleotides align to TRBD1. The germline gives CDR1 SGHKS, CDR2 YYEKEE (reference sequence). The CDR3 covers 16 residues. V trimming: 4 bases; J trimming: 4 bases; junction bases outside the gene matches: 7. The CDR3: CASSPSGQGSTGELFF. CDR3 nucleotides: TGTGCCAGCAGCCCGTCGGGACAGGGGTCCACCGGGGAGCTGTTTTTT.

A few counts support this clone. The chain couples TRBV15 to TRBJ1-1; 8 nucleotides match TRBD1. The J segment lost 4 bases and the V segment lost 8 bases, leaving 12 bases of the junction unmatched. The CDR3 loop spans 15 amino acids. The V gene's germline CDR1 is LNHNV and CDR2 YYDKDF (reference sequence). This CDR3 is CATVGQGGEGTEAFF. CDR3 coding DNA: TGTGCCACCGTCGGACAGGGAGGCGAGGGCACTGAAGCTTTCTTT.

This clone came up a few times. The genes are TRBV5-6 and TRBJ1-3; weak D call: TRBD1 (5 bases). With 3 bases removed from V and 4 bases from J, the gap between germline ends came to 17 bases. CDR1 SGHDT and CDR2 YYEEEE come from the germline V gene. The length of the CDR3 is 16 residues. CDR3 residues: CASSWRAGLGGNTIYF. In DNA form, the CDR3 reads TGTGCCAGCAGCTGGAGGGCAGGGCTTGGAGGAAACACCATATATTTT.

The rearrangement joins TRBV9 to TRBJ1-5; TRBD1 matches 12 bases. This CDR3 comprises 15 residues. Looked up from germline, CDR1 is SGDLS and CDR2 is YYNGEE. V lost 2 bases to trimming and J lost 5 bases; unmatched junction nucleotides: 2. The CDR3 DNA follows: TGTGCCAGCAGCGTCGGGACAGGGGGCGATCAGCCCCAGCATTTT. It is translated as CASSVGTGGDQPQHF. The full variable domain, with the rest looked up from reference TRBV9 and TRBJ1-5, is DSGVTQTPKHLITATGQRVTLRCSPRSGDLSVYWYQQSLDQGLQFLIQYYNGEERAKGNILERFSAQQFPDLHSELNLSSLELGDSALYFCASSVGTGGDQPQHFGDGTRLSIL.

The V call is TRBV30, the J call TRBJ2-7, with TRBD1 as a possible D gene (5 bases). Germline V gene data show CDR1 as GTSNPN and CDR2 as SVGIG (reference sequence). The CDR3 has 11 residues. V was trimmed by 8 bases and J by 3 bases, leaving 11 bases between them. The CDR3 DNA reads TGTGCCGCAGGGTCGAGCTACGAGCAGTACTTC. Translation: CAAGSSYEQYF.

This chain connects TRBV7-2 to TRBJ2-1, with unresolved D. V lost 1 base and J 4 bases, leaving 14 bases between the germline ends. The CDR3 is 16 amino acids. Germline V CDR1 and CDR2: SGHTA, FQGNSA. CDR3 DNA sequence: TGTGCCAGCAGCTTAGTTTCTACCAAGCAATACAATGAGCAGTTCTTC. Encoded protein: CASSLVSTKQYNEQFF. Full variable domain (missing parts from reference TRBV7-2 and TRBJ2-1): GAGVSQSPSNKVTEKGKDVELRCDPISGHTALYWYRQSLGQGLEFLIYFQGNSAPDKSGLPSDRFSAERTGGSVSTLTIQRTQQEDSAVYLCASSLVSTKQYNEQFFGPGTRLTVL.

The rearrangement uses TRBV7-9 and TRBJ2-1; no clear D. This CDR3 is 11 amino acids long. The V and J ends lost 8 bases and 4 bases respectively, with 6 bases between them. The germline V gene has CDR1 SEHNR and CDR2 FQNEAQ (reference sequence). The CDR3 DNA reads TGTGCCAGCCGGGTGTACAATGAGCAGTTCTTC. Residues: CASRVYNEQFF.

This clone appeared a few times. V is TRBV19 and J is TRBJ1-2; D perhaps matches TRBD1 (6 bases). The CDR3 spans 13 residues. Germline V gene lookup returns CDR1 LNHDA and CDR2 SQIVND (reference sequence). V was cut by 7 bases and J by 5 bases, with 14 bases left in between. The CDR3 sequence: CASTTGRDYGYTF. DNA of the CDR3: TGTGCCAGTACGACAGGAAGGGATTATGGCTACACCTTC.

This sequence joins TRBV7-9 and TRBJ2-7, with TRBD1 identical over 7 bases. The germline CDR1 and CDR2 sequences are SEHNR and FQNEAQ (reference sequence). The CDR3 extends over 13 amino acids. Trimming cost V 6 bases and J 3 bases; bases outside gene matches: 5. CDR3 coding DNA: TGTGCCAGCAGAGGGACAGCTGTCTACGAGCAGTACTTC. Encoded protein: CASRGTAVYEQYF. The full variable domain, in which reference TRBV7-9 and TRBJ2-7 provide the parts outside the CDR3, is DTGVSQNPRHKITKRGQNVTFRCDPISEHNRLYWYRQTLGQGPEFLTYFQNEAQLEKSRLLSDRFSAERPKGSFSTLEIQRTEQGDSAMYLCASRGTAVYEQYFGPGTRLTVT.

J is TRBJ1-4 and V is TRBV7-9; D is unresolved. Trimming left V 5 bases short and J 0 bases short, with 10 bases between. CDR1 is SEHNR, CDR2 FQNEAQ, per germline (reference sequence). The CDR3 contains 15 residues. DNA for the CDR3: TGTGCCAGCAGCCCGAAACTGCCAACTAATGAAAAACTGTTTTTT. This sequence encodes CASSPKLPTNEKLFF.

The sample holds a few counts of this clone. The CDR3 is CASSGRLSAGQETQYF. CDR3 sequence (DNA): TGCGCCAGCAGCGGCCGATTAAGCGCGGGGCAAGAGACCCAGTACTTC. The J gene is TRBJ2-5, the V gene TRBV5-1, with a tentative D call TRBD2 (6 bases). This CDR3 region has 16 residues. CDR1 and CDR2 from the germline V gene are SGHRS and YFSETQ. The germline V and J ends were trimmed by 4 bases and 2 bases, with 18 bases remaining between them. Drawing the rest from reference TRBV5-1 and TRBJ2-5, the complete variable domain is KAGVTQTPRYLIKTRGQQVTLSCSPISGHRSVSWYQQTPGQGLQFLFEYFSETQRNKGNFPGRFSGRQFSNSRSEMNVSTLELGDSALYLCASSGRLSAGQETQYFGPGTRLLVL.

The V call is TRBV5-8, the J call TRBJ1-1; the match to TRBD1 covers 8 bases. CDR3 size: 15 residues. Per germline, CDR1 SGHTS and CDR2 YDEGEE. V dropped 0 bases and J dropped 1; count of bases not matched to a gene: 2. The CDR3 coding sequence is TGTGCCAGCAGCTTGGGGACAGGGCCGAACACTGAAGCTTTCTTT. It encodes CASSLGTGPNTEAFF.

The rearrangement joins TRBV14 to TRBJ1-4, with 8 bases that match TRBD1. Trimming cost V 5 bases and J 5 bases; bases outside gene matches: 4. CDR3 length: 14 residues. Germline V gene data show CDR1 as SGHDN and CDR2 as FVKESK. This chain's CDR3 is CASSYRGSNEKLFF. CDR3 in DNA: TGTGCCAGCAGCTACAGGGGGTCCAATGAAAAACTGTTTTTT.

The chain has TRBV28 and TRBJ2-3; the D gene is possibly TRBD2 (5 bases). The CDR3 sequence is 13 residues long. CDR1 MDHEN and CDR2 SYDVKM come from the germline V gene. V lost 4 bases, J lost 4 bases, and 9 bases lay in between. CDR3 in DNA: TGTGCCAGCAGTTCCCCCGGGGCAGATACGCAGTATTTT. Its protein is CASSSPGADTQYF.

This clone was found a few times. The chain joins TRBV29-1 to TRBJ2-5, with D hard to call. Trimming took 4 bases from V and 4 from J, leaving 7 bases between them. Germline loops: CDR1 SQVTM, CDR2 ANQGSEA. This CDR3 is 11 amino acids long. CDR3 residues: CSVVVGETQYF. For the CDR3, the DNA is TGCAGCGTTGTTGTCGGAGAGACCCAGTACTTC.

The CDR3 spells CASSPMLQPQHF. In nucleotides, the CDR3 is TGTGCCAGCAGTCCTATGCTTCAGCCCCAGCATTTT. The J gene is TRBJ1-5, the V gene TRBV28; D remains unclear. Trimming pared 5 bases from V and 6 bases from J, leaving 8 bases between. This CDR3 spans 12 amino acids. Per germline, CDR1 MDHEN and CDR2 SYDVKM. Based on the CDR3 plus reference TRBV28 and TRBJ1-5, the full variable domain is DVKVTQSSRYLVKRTGEKVFLECVQDMDHENMFWYRQDPGLGLRLIYFSYDVKMKEKGDIPEGYSVSREKKERFSLILESASTNQTSMYLCASSPMLQPQHFGDGTRLSIL.

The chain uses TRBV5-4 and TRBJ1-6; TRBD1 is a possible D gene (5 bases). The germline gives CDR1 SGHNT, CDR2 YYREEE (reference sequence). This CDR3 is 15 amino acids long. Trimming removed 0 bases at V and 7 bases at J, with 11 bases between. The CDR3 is CASSLDSGGNSPLHF. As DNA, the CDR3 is TGTGCCAGCAGCTTGGATTCCGGGGGAAATTCACCCCTCCACTTT.

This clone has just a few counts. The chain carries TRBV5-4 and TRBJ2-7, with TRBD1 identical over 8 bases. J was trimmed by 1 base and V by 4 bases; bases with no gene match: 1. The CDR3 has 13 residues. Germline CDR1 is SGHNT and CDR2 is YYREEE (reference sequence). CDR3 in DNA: TGTGCCAGCAGCAGGACAGGGTCCTACGAGCAGTACTTC. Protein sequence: CASSRTGSYEQYF.

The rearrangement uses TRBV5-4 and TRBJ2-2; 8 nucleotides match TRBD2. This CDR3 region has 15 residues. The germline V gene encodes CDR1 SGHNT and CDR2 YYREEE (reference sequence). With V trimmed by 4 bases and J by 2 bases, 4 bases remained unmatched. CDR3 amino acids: CASSPGGPNTGELFF. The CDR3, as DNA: TGTGCCAGCAGCCCGGGGGGGCCAAACACCGGGGAGCTGTTTTTT.

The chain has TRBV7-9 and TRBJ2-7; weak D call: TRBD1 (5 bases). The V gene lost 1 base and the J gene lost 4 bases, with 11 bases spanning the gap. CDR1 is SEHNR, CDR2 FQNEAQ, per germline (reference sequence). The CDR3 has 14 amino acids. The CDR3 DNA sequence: TGTGCCAGCAGCTTAGTGACAGACGGATACGAGCAGTACTTC. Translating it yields CASSLVTDGYEQYF.

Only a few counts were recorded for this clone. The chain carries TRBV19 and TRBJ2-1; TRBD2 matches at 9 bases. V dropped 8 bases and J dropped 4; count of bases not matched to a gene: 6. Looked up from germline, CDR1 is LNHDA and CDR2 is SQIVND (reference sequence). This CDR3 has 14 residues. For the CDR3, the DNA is TGTGCCAGTCATAGCGGGGGAGGGTACAATGAGCAGTTCTTC. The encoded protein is CASHSGGGYNEQFF.

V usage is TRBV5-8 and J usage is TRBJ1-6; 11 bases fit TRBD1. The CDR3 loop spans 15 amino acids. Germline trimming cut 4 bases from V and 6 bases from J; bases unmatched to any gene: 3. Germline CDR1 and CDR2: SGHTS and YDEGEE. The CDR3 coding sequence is TGTGCCAGCAGCCTCGGGACAGGGGGTAATTCACCCCTCCACTTT. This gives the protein CASSLGTGGNSPLHF.

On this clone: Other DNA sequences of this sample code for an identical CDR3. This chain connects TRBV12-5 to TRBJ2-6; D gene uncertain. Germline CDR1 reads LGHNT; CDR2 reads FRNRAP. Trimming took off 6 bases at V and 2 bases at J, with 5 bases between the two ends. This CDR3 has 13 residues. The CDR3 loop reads CASGRAGANVLTF. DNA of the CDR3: TGTGCTAGTGGCCGCGCTGGGGCCAACGTCCTGACTTTC.

The CDR3 loop reads CASSPRGRNSYEQYF. CDR3 in DNA: TGCGCCAGCAGCCCCCGAGGCAGAAACTCCTACGAGCAGTACTTC. The J gene is TRBJ2-7, the V gene TRBV5-1; no firm D call. Germline V gives CDR1 SGHRS, CDR2 YFSETQ. Trimming shortened V by 4 bases and J by 0 bases, and 14 bases separated the two germline ends. The CDR3 sequence is 15 residues long.